The 15 T cell receptor beta chains listed next were all sequenced from one sample in a study of spatial heterogeneity in lung cancer. General study findings and limits: It was found that expanded intratumoral alpha and beta TCR counts tracked tumor mutation counts.

Their cognate antigens are unknown. TCRdb fed the 5' RACE reads into MiXCR, producing one record per CDR3 protein. The sample contains thousands of distinct CDR3 sequences, about 27% of which appear only once. As for time point: sample taken at primary tumor resection. Sequencing used lung tumor tissue, obtained at surgery. The receptors come from a male donor with early-stage non-small cell lung cancer.

This clonotype was observed a handful of times. The chain is built from TRBV4-1 and TRBJ2-5, with TRBD2 matching over 7 bases. The CDR3 has 16 amino acids. The ends lost 2 bases at V and 4 bases at J; junction bases unmatched: 10. Germline CDR1 MGHRA, CDR2 YSYEKL. CDR3 sequence (DNA): TGCGCCAGCAGCCAATCCGAGGGGAGGGCCTCAGAGACCCAGTACTTC. Its translation: CASSQSEGRASETQYF.

By sample share, this clonotype is medium-sized (0.01 to 0.1%). J is TRBJ2-5 and V is TRBV20-1; weak D call: TRBD2 (5 bases). This CDR3 is 16 amino acids long. Looked up from germline, CDR1 is DFQATT and CDR2 is SNEGSKA (reference sequence). The V end was cut by 6 bases, the J end by 0 bases, with 20 bases between. CDR3 region: CSAPHPSGGDQETQYF. In nucleotides, the CDR3 is TGCAGTGCCCCCCACCCCAGCGGAGGAGACCAAGAGACCCAGTACTTC.

This clonotype turned up a few times. The genes are TRBV5-5 and TRBJ1-2, with unresolved D. Trimming shortened V by 0 bases and J by 5 bases, and 11 bases separated the two germline ends. Germline V gene lookup returns CDR1 SGHKS and CDR2 YYEKEE (reference sequence). The CDR3 is 14 amino acids. Written as DNA, the CDR3 is TGTGCCAGCAGCTTGGCTTATGGAGCATATGGCTACACCTTC. Protein product: CASSLAYGAYGYTF.

This clonotype qualifies as medium-sized. The CDR3 sequence is CASSTEGSQNYNEQFF. CDR3 coding DNA: TGTGCCAGCAGCACTGAGGGAAGCCAAAACTACAATGAGCAGTTCTTC. This rearrangement joins TRBV7-2 to TRBJ2-1, with D perhaps matching TRBD2 (5 bases). Trimming shortened V by 5 bases and J by 3 bases, and 17 bases separated the two germline ends. The CDR3 is 16 amino acids. Germline-derived CDR1 and CDR2 are SGHTA and FQGNSA.

This clonotype showed up many times. V is TRBV10-1 and J is TRBJ2-3; D uncertain. The germline V gene encodes CDR1 WNHNN and CDR2 SYGVQD (reference sequence). The V end was cut by 3 bases, the J end by 7 bases, with 17 bases between. The CDR3 runs to 15 residues. CDR3 loop: CASSDNSDNTHTQYF. As DNA, the CDR3 is TGCGCCAGCAGTGATAACAGCGACAACACTCATACGCAGTATTTT.

V usage is TRBV6-5 and J usage is TRBJ2-2; D remains ambiguous. This CDR3 is 15 amino acids long. Germline lookup yields CDR1 MNHEY and CDR2 SVGAGI. The V end lost 0 bases, the J end lost 0 bases, and 5 bases lay between the germline ends. The CDR3 nucleotides read TGTGCCAGCAGTTACTCGAACTCGAACACCGGGGAGCTGTTTTTT. This translates into CASSYSNSNTGELFF.

This clonotype was counted only a few times. The V gene is TRBV10-1, the J gene TRBJ2-2; tentatively, D is TRBD1 (5 bases). Per germline, CDR1 WNHNN and CDR2 SYGVQD (reference sequence). V was trimmed by 6 bases and J by 1 base, leaving 9 bases between them. The CDR3 sequence is 14 residues long. The CDR3 region has the DNA TGCGCCAGCAGAGAACAGGTGAACACCGGGGAGCTGTTTTTT. Translating gives CASREQVNTGELFF.

In this sample, this clonotype is medium-sized. The chain recombines TRBV18 with TRBJ2-5; D uncertain. CDR1 is KGHSH, CDR2 LQKENI, per germline. Trimming shortened V by 1 base and J by 5 bases, and 8 bases separated the two germline ends. The CDR3 extends over 13 amino acids. CDR3 nucleotide sequence: TGTGCCAGCTCACCACGGCCTTTGGAGACCCAGTACTTC. It is translated as CASSPRPLETQYF. Together with reference TRBV18 and TRBJ2-5, the CDR3 gives the full variable domain: NAGVMQNPRHLVRRRGQEARLRCSPMKGHSHVYWYRQLPEEGLKFMVYLQKENIIDESGMPKERFSAEFPKEGPSILRIQQVVRGDSAAYFCASSPRPLETQYFGPGTRLLVL.

This clonotype ranks as medium-sized. The chain links TRBV13 to TRBJ2-5, with 11 bases matching TRBD2. The CDR3 is made up of 15 amino acids. CDR1 and CDR2 from the germline V gene are PRHDT and FYEKMQ (reference sequence). V lost 5 bases and J lost 4; bases outside the gene matches: 6. In nucleotides, the CDR3 is TGTGCCAGCAGCCGAACTAGCGGGAGTGCAGAGACCCAGTACTTC. Its translation: CASSRTSGSAETQYF.

This clonotype was picked up a small number of times. This sequence joins TRBV3-1 and TRBJ2-7; no clear D. With 1 base removed from V and 1 base from J, the gap between germline ends came to 8 bases. This CDR3 is 14 amino acids long. Germline V lookup: CDR1 LGHDT, CDR2 YNNKEL (reference sequence). Here the CDR3 DNA reads TGTGCCAGCAGCCAAGCCCCGGGTTCCTACGAGCAGTACTTC. Encoded protein: CASSQAPGSYEQYF.

This clonotype turned up a few times. Compared with germline, one end of the junction differs, possibly owing to a read error. The chain has TRBV29-1 and TRBJ2-1; D remains unclear. The germline V gene encodes CDR1 SQVTM and CDR2 ANQGSEA. The CDR3 length is 12 residues. Here the CDR3 DNA reads TGCAGCGCAGAAGCCTCCTCCAATGAGCAGTTCTTC. Translation: CSAEASSNEQFF.

The chain links TRBV15 to TRBJ2-7, with D perhaps matching TRBD2 (6 bases). This CDR3 is built from 14 residues. CDR1 and CDR2 (germline): LNHNV, YYDKDF (reference sequence). Trimming shortened V by 5 bases and J by 2 bases, and 13 bases separated the two germline ends. The DNA for the CDR3 is TGTGCCACCAGCGCCGGGACTGGTACCTACGAGCAGTACTTC. Translating gives CATSAGTGTYEQYF.

This clonotype rates as medium-sized. This chain uses TRBV20-1 with TRBJ2-1; the D gene could be TRBD1 or TRBD2 (5 bases each). The CDR3 runs to 15 residues. CDR1 and CDR2 (germline): DFQATT, SNEGSKA (reference sequence). Trimming cost V 4 bases and J 6 bases, with 19 bases left between them. The CDR3 DNA is TGCAGTGCTAAACCCGGGACCCTCTCACCCAATGAGCAGTTCTTC. Encoded protein: CSAKPGTLSPNEQFF.

The rearrangement links TRBV6-5 to TRBJ2-1, with D possibly matching TRBD2 (7 bases). In germline, CDR1 is MNHEY, CDR2 SVGAGI. The V end lost 6 bases, the J end lost 3 bases, and 15 bases lay between the germline ends. CDR3 length: 15 amino acids. The CDR3 coding sequence is TGTGCCAGCAGCCGCGGGGGACAAAGCTACAATGAGCAGTTCTTC. Translated: CASSRGGQSYNEQFF.

This clonotype came up many times. For the CDR3, the DNA is TGTGCCTTGAGCGGATTTGGTGGAAACACCATATATTTT. Its translation: CALSGFGGNTIYF. The chain uses TRBV30 and TRBJ1-3; no reliable D call. This CDR3 comprises 13 residues. Trimming removed 7 bases from V and 3 bases from J, with 13 bases in between. Germline assignment: CDR1 GTSNPN and CDR2 SVGIG (reference sequence).